Listed below are T cell receptor beta chains from one sample, sequenced in a study of cytomegalovirus exposure and HLA in healthy donors. Produced via immunoSEQ multiplex PCR; TCRdb's table is partial and in-frame only. The profile shows roughly 110,000 clones, about 85% of them singletons. Material: PBMCs. These receptors all come from a man younger than 40 in good health and CMV-seronegative. Each CDR3 is given with its conserved first and last residue. The order of the fields is V gene, J gene, D gene, clone size, CDR3 protein, CDR3 DNA. A D gene is named only where the DNA matches it firmly. Size values are once, few and many counts, or a class for expanded clones, and some rows have none.

>TRBV5-3|TRBJ2-1|NA|few
CARSLPVVGGEQFF
TGTGCCAGAAGCTTGCCGGTCGTGGGGGGTGAGCAGTTCTTC
>TRBV2|TRBJ2-3|NA|once
CASSDEASESQYTDTQYF
TGTGCCAGCAGTGACGAGGCGAGTGAGAGCCAGTACACAGATACGCAGTATTTT
>TRBV6-5|TRBJ1-6|NA|NA
CASSLTGLEPLHF
TGTGCCAGCAGTTTAACAGGATTGGAGCCCCTCCACTTT
>TRBV10-2|TRBJ2-1|TRBD1|NA
CASMDAGTAYNEQFF
TGCGCCAGCATGGACGCCGGGACAGCCTACAATGAGCAGTTCTTC
>TRBV5-1|TRBJ1-1|NA|NA
CASSLVGEVGTEAFF
TGCGCCAGCAGCTTGGTCGGGGAGGTGGGAACTGAAGCTTTCTTT
>TRBV6-1|TRBJ2-7|NA|few
CASSVNNVAYEQYF
TGTGCCAGCAGTGTTAATAACGTAGCCTACGAGCAGTACTTC
>TRBV13|TRBJ1-3|NA|NA
CASSFVGGSGNTIYF
TGTGCCAGCAGCTTCGTCGGGGGCTCTGGAAACACCATATATTTT
>TRBV29-1|TRBJ2-1|TRBD2|NA
CSVVHPITPIRREGLAQFF
TGCAGCGTTGTTCACCCAATAACCCCCATTAGGCGGGAGGGCCTCGCCCAGTTCTTC
>TRBV5-1|TRBJ2-2|NA|NA
CASKEGGGELFF
TGCGCCAGCAAGGAGGGTGGAGGGGAGCTGTTTTTT
>TRBV9|TRBJ2-1|TRBD2|NA
CASSRTSGGANEQFF
TGTGCCAGCAGCCGGACTAGCGGGGGGGCCAATGAGCAGTTCTTC
>TRBV29-1|TRBJ2-1|NA|NA
CSAGMSRSSYNEQFF
TGCAGCGCCGGTATGTCCCGGAGCTCCTACAATGAGCAGTTCTTC
>TRBV29-1|TRBJ1-4|TRBD1|NA
CSVMDRVMEKLFF
TGCAGCGTTATGGACAGGGTGATGGAAAAACTGTTTTTT
>TRBV15|TRBJ1-1|NA|NA
CATSGDRRNTEAFF
TGTGCCACCAGCGGCGACAGGCGGAACACTGAAGCTTTCTTT
>TRBV7-6|TRBJ1-4|NA|NA
CASSLNPPTANEKLFF
TGTGCCAGCAGCCTGAACCCCCCCACGGCTAATGAAAAACTGTTTTTT